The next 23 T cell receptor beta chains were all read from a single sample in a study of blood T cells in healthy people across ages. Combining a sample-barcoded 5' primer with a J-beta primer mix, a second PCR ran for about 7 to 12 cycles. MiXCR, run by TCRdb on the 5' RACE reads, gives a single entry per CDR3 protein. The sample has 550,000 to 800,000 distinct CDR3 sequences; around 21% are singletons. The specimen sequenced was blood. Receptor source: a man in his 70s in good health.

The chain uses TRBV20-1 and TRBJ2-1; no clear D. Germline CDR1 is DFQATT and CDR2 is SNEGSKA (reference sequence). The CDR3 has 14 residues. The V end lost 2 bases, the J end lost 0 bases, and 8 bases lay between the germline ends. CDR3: CSARRSSSYNEQFF. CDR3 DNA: TGCAGTGCTAGAAGGTCAAGCTCCTACAATGAGCAGTTCTTC.

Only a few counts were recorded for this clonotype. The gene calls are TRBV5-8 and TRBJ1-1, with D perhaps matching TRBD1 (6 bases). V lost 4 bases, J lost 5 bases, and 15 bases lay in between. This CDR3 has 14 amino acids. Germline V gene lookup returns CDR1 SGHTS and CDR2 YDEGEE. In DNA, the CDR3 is TGTGCCAGCAGCCTGGTTGCAGGGGAAACTGAAGCTTTCTTT. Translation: CASSLVAGETEAFF.

The CDR3 reads CASSQDKAIGAETQYF. In DNA form, the CDR3 reads TGTGCCAGCAGCCAAGATAAAGCCATTGGGGCAGAGACCCAGTACTTC. V gene TRBV14 combines with J gene TRBJ2-5; perhaps TRBD1 as D (5 bases). Trimming pared 0 bases from V and 4 bases from J, leaving 15 bases between. The CDR3 loop spans 16 amino acids. Looked up from germline, CDR1 is SGHDN and CDR2 is FVKESK.

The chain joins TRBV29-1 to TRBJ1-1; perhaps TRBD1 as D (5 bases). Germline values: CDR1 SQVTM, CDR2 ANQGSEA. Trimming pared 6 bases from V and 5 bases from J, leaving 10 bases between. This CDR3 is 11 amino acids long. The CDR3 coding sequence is TGCAGCGTGGGACTCGGGACTGAAGCTTTCTTT. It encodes CSVGLGTEAFF. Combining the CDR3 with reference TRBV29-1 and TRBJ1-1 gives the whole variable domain SAVISQKPSRDICQRGTSLTIQCQVDSQVTMMFWYRQQPGQSLTLIATANQGSEATYESGFVIDKFPISRPNLTFSTLTVSNMSPEDSSIYLCSVGLGTEAFFGQGTRLTVV.

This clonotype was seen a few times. The CDR3 DNA reads TGTGCCACCAGCGCAGGGGGATGGCAAGAGACCCAGTACTTC. Amino acids: CATSAGGWQETQYF. This chain connects TRBV15 to TRBJ2-5; 7 positions agree with TRBD1. The germline CDR1 and CDR2 sequences are LNHNV and YYDKDF (reference sequence). The V gene end was trimmed by 5 bases and the J gene end by 2 bases; junction bases not matched to a gene: 5. The CDR3 is 14 amino acids.

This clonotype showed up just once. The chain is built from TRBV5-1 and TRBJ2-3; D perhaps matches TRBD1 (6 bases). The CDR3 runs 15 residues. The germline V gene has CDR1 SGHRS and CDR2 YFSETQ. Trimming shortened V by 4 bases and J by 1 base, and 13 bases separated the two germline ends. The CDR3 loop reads CASSPGTRRTDTQYF. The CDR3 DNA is TGCGCCAGCAGCCCCGGGACACGCCGCACAGATACGCAGTATTTT.

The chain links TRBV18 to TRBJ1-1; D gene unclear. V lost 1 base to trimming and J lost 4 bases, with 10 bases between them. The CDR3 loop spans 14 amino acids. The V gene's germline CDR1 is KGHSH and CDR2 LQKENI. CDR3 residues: CASSPQGETTEAFF. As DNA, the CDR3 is TGTGCCAGCTCACCACAGGGAGAGACCACTGAAGCTTTCTTT.

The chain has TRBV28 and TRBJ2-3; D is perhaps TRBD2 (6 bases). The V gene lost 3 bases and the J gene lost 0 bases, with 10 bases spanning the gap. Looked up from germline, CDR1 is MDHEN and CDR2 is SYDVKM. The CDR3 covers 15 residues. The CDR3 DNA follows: TGTGCCAGCAGTTTTTCGAGCGGGAGCACAGATACGCAGTATTTT. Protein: CASSFSSGSTDTQYF.

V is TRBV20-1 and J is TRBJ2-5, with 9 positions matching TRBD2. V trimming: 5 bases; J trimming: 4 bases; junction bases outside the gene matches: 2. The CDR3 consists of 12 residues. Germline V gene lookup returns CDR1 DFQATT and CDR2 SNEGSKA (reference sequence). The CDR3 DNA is TGCAGTGCTTTACTAGCGGGAGAGACCCAGTACTTC. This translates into CSALLAGETQYF.

CDR3 DNA: TGCAGCGCGGAGACAGTGTTTTCAGATACGCAGTATTTT. It translates to CSAETVFSDTQYF. V is TRBV29-1 and J is TRBJ2-3; D possibly corresponds to TRBD1 (5 bases). The germline V gene encodes CDR1 SQVTM and CDR2 ANQGSEA. Deletions cut 7 bases from V and 4 bases from J, with 15 bases between. CDR3 length equals 13 residues.

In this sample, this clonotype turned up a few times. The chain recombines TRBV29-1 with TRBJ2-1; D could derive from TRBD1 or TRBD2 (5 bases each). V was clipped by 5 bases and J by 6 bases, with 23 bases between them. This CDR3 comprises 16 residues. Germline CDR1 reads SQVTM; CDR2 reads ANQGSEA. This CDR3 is CSVPATGTQSPNEQFF. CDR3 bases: TGCAGCGTTCCAGCAACCGGGACCCAGAGTCCCAATGAGCAGTTCTTC.

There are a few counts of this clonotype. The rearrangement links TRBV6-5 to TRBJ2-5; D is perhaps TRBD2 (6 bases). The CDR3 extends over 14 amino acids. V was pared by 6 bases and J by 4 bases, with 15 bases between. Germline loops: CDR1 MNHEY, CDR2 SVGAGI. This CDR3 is CASSRGEGVETQYF. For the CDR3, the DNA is TGTGCCAGCAGCCGCGGGGAAGGGGTAGAGACCCAGTACTTC.

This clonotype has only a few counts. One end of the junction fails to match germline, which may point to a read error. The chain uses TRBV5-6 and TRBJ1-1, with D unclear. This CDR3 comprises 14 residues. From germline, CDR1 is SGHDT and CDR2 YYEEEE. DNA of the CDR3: TGTGCCAGCAGCCGGACGCATGGGAACACTGAAGCCTTCTTT. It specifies CASSRTHGNTEAFF.

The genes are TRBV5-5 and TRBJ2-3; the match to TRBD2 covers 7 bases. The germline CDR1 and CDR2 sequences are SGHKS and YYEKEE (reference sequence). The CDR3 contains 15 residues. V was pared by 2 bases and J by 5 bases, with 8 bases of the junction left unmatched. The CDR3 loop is CASSFEGGIIDTQYF. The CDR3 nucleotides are TGTGCCAGCAGCTTTGAGGGAGGGATAATAGATACGCAGTATTTT.

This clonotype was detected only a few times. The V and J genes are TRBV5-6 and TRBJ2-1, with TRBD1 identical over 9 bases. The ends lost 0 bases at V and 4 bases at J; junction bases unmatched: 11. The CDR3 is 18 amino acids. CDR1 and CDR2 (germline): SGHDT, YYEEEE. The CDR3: CASSLGVIRDRVYNEQFF. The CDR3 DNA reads TGTGCCAGCAGCTTGGGGGTAATCCGGGACAGGGTGTACAATGAGCAGTTCTTC.

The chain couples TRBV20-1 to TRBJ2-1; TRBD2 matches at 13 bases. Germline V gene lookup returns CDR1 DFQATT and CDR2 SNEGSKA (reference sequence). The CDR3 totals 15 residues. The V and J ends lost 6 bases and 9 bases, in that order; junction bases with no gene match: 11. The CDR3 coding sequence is TGCAGTGCGAGTCGGACTAGCGGGAGAAGAGGTGAGCAGTTCTTC. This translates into CSASRTSGRRGEQFF.

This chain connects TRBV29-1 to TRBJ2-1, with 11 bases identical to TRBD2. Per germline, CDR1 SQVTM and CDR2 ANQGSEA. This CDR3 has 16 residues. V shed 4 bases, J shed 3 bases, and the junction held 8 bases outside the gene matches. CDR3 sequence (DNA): TGCAGCGTTGGAGGGGATAGCGGGAGGGGCTACAATGAGCAGTTCTTC. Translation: CSVGGDSGRGYNEQFF.

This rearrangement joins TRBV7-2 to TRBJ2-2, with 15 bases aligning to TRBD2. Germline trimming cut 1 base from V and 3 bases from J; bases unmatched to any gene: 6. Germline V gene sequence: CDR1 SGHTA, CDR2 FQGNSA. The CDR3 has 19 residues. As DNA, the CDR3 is TGTGCCAGCAGCTTAGGGACTAGCGGGAGGGCCGCGTACACCGGGGAGCTGTTTTTT. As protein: CASSLGTSGRAAYTGELFF. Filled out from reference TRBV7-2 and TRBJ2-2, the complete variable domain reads GAGVSQSPSNKVTEKGKDVELRCDPISGHTALYWYRQSLGQGLEFLIYFQGNSAPDKSGLPSDRFSAERTGGSVSTLTIQRTQQEDSAVYLCASSLGTSGRAAYTGELFFGEGSRLTVL.

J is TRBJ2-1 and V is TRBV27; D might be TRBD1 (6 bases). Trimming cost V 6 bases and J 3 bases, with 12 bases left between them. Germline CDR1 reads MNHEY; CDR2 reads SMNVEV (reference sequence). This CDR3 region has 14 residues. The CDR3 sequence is CASSPGTHYNEQFF. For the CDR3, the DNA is TGTGCCAGCAGCCCCGGGACACACTACAATGAGCAGTTCTTC.

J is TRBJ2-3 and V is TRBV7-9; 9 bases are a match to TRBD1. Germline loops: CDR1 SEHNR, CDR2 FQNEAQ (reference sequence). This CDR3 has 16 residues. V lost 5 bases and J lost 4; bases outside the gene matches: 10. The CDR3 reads CASSQDPGQGSDTQYF. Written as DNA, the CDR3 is TGTGCCAGCAGCCAAGATCCGGGACAGGGATCAGATACGCAGTATTTT.

CDR3 DNA: TGTGCCAGCAGCTCACAATCGCGACTAGCACAAGAGACCCAGTACTTC. Translating it yields CASSSQSRLAQETQYF. The chain couples TRBV7-2 to TRBJ2-5; 7 nucleotides align to TRBD2. Germline V gene data show CDR1 as SGHTA and CDR2 as FQGNSA. The trim removed 4 bases at V and 2 bases at J, leaving 10 bases unmatched. This CDR3 is built from 16 residues.

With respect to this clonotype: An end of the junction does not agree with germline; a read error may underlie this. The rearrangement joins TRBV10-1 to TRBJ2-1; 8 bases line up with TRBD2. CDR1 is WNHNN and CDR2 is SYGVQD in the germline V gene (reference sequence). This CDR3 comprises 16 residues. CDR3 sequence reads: CASSESTGGPVNGQFF. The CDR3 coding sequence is TGCGCCAGCAGTGAGTCAACGGGAGGGCCTGTCAATGGGCAGTTCTTC.

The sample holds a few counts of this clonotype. CDR3: CASSLPVTGELFF. The CDR3 bases are TGTGCCAGCAGTTTACCCGTCACCGGGGAGCTGTTTTTT. The V and J genes are TRBV28 and TRBJ2-2; D is unclear. Germline-derived CDR1 and CDR2 are MDHEN and SYDVKM. V was trimmed by 2 bases and J by 4 bases, leaving 5 bases between them. The CDR3 totals 13 residues. Looking up the rest from reference TRBV28 and TRBJ2-2 gives the full variable domain: DVKVTQSSRYLVKRTGEKVFLECVQDMDHENMFWYRQDPGLGLRLIYFSYDVKMKEKGDIPEGYSVSREKKERFSLILESASTNQTSMYLCASSLPVTGELFFGEGSRLTVL.